These 5 T cell receptor beta chains share one sample of origin, sequenced in a study of OX40 agonist ivuxolimab in advanced cancers. TCRdb's copy holds only in-frame clones and misses some; the assay was immunoSEQ multiplex PCR. Found here are around 76,000 clones, around 87% of them singletons; the top ten hold 0.45% to 0.7%. Sequenced here: CD4+ or CD8+ T cells sorted from blood, sampled in a trial of the OX40 agonist ivuxolimab. The receptor set was obtained from an adult with an advanced solid tumor such as melanoma, head and neck, liver or kidney cancer.

The chain employs TRBV6-6 and TRBJ2-5; TRBD2 agrees at 9 bases. The CDR3 sequence is 14 residues long. V was clipped by 5 bases and J by 4 bases; unmatched bases: 5. Germline-derived CDR1 and CDR2 are MNHNY and SVGAGI (reference sequence). The CDR3 DNA follows: TGTGCCAGCAGTCCCTCTAGCGGGGTAGAGACCCAGTACTTC. Its protein is CASSPSSGVETQYF.

This chain uses TRBV29-1 with TRBJ1-3; TRBD1 might be the D (5 bases). Germline CDR1 is SQVTM and CDR2 is ANQGSEA. This CDR3 is 14 amino acids long. V was clipped by 3 bases and J by 4 bases, with 13 bases between them. CDR3 region: CSVEGGPAGNTIYF. The CDR3 DNA is TGCAGCGTTGAGGGGGGACCGGCAGGAAACACCATATATTTT. Complete variable domain (other parts from reference TRBV29-1 and TRBJ1-3): SAVISQKPSRDICQRGTSLTIQCQVDSQVTMMFWYRQQPGQSLTLIATANQGSEATYESGFVIDKFPISRPNLTFSTLTVSNMSPEDSSIYLCSVEGGPAGNTIYFGEGSWLTVV.

This clone was detected once. The chain employs TRBV28 and TRBJ1-2, with D unclear. The CDR3 has 11 amino acids. Trimming stripped 3 bases from V and 7 bases from J, with 6 bases between. The V gene's germline CDR1 is MDHEN and CDR2 SYDVKM. This chain's CDR3 is CASSFEVGYTF. CDR3 in DNA: TGTGCCAGCAGTTTTGAGGTTGGCTACACCTTC.

J is TRBJ2-2 and V is TRBV7-8, with 7 bases that match TRBD1. The germline V gene encodes CDR1 SGHVS and CDR2 FQNEAQ. V shed 6 bases and J 5 bases; nucleotides not matched to a gene: 3. This CDR3 region has 13 residues. The CDR3 loop is CASRLTGTGELFF. The DNA for the CDR3 is TGTGCCAGCAGGCTGACAGGGACCGGGGAGCTGTTTTTT.

The CDR3 bases are TGCGCCAGCAGCCCTGACCCCACAGGACGTACCTATGGCTACACCTTC. The encoded protein is CASSPDPTGRTYGYTF. The V call is TRBV5-1, the J call TRBJ1-2, with D tentatively TRBD1 (5 bases). The length of the CDR3 is 16 residues. The germline V and J ends were trimmed by 4 bases and 4 bases, with 20 bases remaining between them. Germline lookup yields CDR1 SGHRS and CDR2 YFSETQ.